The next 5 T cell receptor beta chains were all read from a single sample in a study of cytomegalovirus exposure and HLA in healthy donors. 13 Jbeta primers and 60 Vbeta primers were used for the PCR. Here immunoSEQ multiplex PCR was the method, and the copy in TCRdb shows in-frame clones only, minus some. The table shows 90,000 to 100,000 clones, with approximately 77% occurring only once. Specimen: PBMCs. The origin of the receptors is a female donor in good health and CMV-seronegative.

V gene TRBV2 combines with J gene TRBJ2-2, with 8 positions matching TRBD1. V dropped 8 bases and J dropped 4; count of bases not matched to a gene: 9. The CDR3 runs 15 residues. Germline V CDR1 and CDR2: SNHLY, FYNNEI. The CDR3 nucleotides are TGTGCCAGCCACGGACAGGGCCGACGCACCGGGGAGCTGTTTTTT. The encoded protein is CASHGQGRRTGELFF.

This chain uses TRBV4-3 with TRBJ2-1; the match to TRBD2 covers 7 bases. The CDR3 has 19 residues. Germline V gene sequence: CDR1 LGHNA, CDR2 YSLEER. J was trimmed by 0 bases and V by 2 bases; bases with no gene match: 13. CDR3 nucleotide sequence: TGCGCCAGCAGCCAACCGGTGTTTTCTGGCGGGAGCTCCTACAATGAGCAGTTCTTC. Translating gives CASSQPVFSGGSSYNEQFF.

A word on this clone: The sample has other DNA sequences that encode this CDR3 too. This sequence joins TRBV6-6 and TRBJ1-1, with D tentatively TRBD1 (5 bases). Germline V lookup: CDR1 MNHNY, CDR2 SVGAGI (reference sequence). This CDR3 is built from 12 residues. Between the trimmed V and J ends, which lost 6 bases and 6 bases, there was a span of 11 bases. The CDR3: CASRSGGAEAFF. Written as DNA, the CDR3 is TGTGCCAGCAGATCCGGAGGGGCTGAAGCTTTCTTT.

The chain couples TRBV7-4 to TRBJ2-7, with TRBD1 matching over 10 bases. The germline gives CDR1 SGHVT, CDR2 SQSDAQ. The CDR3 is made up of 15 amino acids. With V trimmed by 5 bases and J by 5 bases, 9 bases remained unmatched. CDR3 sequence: CASSPGQGGEHEQYF. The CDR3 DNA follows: TGTGCCAGCAGCCCCGGACAGGGGGGTGAACACGAGCAGTACTTC.

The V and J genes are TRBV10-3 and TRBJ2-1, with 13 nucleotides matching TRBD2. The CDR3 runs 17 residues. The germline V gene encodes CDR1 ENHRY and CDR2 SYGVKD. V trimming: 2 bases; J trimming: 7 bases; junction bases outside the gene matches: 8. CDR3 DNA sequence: TGTGCCATCAGTGAGCCCACACTAGCGGGGGGGCCTAATGAGCAGTTCTTC. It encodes CAISEPTLAGGPNEQFF.